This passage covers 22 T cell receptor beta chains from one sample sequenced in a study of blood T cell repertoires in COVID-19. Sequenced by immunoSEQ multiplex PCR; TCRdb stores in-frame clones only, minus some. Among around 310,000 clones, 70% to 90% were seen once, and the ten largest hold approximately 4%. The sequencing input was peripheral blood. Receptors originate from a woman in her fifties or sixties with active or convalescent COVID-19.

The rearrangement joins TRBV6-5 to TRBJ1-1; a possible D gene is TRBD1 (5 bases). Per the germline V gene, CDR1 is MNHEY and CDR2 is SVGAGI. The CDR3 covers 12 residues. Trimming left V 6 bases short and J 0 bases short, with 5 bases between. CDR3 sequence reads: CASSRVNTEAFF. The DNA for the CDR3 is TGTGCCAGCAGCAGGGTGAACACTGAAGCTTTCTTT.

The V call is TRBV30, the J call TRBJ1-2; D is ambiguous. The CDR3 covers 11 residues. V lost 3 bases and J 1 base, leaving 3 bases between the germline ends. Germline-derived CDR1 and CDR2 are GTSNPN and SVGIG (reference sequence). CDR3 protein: CAWSNNYGYTF. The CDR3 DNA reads TGTGCCTGGAGCAATAACTATGGCTACACCTTC.

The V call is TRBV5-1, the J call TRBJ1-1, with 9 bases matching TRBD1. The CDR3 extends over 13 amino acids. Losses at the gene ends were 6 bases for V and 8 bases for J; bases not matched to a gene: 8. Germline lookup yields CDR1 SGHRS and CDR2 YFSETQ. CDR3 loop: CASTYLGTGEAFF. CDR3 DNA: TGCGCCAGCACCTACCTCGGGACAGGGGAAGCTTTCTTT.

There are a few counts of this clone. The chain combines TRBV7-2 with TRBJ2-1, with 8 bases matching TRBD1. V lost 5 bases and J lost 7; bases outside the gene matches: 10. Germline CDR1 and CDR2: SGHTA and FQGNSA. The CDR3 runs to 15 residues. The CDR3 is CASSRFQGAFNEQFF. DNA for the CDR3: TGTGCCAGCAGCCGTTTTCAGGGGGCATTTAATGAGCAGTTCTTC.

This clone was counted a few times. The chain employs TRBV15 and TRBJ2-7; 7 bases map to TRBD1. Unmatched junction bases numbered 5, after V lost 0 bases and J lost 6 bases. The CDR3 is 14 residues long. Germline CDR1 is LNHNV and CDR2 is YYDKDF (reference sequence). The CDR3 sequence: CATSRDLGGREQYF. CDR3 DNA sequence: TGTGCCACCAGCAGAGATCTAGGGGGCCGCGAGCAGTACTTC.

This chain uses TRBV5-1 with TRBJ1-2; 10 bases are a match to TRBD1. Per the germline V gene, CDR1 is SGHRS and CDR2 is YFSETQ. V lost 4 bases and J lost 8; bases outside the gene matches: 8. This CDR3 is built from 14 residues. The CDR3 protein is CASSLGQGGHGYTF. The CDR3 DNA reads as TGCGCCAGCAGCCTCGGACAGGGGGGCCACGGCTACACCTTC.

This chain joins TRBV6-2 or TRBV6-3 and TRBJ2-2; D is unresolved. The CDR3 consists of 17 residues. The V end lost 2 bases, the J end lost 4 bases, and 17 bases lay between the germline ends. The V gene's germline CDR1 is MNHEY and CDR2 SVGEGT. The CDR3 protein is CASSYRLKRTRTGELFF. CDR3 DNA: TGTGCCAGCAGTTACCGACTTAAACGCACTCGCACCGGGGAGCTGTTTTTT.

CDR3 nucleotides: TGTGCCAGGCTAAACTTACGACAGGGAAATTCGGCTTTCTTT. It encodes CARLNLRQGNSAFF. The chain links TRBV2 to TRBJ1-1; 7 bases match TRBD1. Germline values: CDR1 SNHLY, CDR2 FYNNEI. The V segment lost 9 bases and the J segment 11 bases; nucleotides outside the gene matches: 18. This CDR3 contains 14 residues.

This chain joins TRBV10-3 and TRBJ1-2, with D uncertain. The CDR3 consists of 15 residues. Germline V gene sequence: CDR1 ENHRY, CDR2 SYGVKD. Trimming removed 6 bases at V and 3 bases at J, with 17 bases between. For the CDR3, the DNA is TGTGCCATCAGCTCAAACACGGATCAGGACTATGGCTACACCTTC. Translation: CAISSNTDQDYGYTF.

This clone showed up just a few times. CDR3 residues: CASSAWDRGGYTF. CDR3 coding DNA: TGTGCCAGCTCCGCATGGGACAGGGGTGGCTACACCTTC. This chain joins TRBV6-5 and TRBJ1-2; 10 nucleotides line up with TRBD1. The J segment lost 7 bases and the V segment lost 8 bases, leaving 7 bases of the junction unmatched. The CDR3 has 13 residues. Germline V gives CDR1 MNHEY, CDR2 SVGAGI.

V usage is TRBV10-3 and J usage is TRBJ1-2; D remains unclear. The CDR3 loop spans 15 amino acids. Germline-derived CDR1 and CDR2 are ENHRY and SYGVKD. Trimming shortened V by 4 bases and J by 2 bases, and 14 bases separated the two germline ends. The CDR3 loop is CAISGTFLGNYGYTF. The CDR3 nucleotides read TGTGCCATCAGTGGGACTTTCCTAGGAAACTATGGCTACACCTTC.

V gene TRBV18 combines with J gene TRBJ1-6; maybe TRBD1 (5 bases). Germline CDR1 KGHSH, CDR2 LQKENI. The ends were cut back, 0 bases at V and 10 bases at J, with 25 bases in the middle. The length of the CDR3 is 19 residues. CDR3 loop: CASSPPAGSPDIVRSPLHF. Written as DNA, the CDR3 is TGTGCCAGCTCACCACCGGCAGGGTCCCCTGATATCGTTCGGTCACCCCTCCACTTT.

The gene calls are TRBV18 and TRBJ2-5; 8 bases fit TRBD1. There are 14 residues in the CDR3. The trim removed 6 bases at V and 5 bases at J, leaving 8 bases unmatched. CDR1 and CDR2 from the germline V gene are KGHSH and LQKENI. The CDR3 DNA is TGTGCCAGCTCCCAAGGACAGGGCGGTGAGACCCAGTACTTC. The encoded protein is CASSQGQGGETQYF. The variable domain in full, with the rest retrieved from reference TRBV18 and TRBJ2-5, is NAGVMQNPRHLVRRRGQEARLRCSPMKGHSHVYWYRQLPEEGLKFMVYLQKENIIDESGMPKERFSAEFPKEGPSILRIQQVVRGDSAAYFCASSQGQGGETQYFGPGTRLLVL.

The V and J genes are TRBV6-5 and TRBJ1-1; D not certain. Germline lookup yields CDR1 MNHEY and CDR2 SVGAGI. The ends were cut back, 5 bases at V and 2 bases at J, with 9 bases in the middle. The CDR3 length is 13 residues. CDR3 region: CASSPGRNTEAFF. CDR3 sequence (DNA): TGTGCCAGCAGTCCTGGCCGTAACACTGAAGCTTTCTTT.

The CDR3 sequence: CASSLGQGLTGANVLTF. In DNA form, the CDR3 reads TGTGCCAGCAGCTTGGGACAGGGTCTGACTGGGGCCAACGTCCTGACTTTC. The chain recombines TRBV7-3 with TRBJ2-6; 9 nucleotides agree with TRBD1. With V trimmed by 3 bases and J by 2 bases, 5 bases remained unmatched. This CDR3 is 17 amino acids long. Germline V gives CDR1 SGHTA, CDR2 FQGTGA. Full variable domain (missing parts from reference TRBV7-3 and TRBJ2-6): GAGVSQTPSNKVTEKGKYVELRCDPISGHTALYWYRQSLGQGPEFLIYFQGTGAADDSGLPNDRFFAVRPEGSVSTLKIQRTERGDSAVYLCASSLGQGLTGANVLTFGAGSRLTVL.

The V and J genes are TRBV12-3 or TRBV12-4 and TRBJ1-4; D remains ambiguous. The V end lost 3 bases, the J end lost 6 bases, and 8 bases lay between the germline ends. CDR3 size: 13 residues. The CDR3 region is CASSFARHEKLFF. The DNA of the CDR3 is TGTGCCAGCAGTTTTGCCAGGCATGAAAAACTGTTTTTT.

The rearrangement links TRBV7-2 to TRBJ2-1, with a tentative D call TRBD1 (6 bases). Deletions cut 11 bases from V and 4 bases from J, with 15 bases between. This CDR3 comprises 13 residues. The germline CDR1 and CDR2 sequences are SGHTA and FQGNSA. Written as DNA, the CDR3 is TGTGCCCAAACAGGGTTCGAATACAATGAGCAGTTCTTC. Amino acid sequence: CAQTGFEYNEQFF.

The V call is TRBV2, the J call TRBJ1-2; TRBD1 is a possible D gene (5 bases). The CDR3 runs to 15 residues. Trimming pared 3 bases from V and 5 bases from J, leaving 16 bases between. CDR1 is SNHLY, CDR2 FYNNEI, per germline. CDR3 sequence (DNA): TGTGCCAGCAGTGAGGGGCAGGAGGGGCCTTATGGCTACACCTTC. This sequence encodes CASSEGQEGPYGYTF. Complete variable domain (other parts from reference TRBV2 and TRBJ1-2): EPEVTQTPSHQVTQMGQEVILRCVPISNHLYFYWYRQILGQKVEFLVSFYNNEISEKSEIFDDQFSVERPDGSNFTLKIRSTKLEDSAMYFCASSEGQEGPYGYTFGSGTRLTVV.

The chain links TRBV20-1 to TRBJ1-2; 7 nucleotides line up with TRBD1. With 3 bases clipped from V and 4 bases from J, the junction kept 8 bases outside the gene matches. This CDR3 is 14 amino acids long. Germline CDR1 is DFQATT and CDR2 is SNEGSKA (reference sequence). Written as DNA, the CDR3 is TGCAGTGCTAGTCAAGGGACAGCCTTCTATGGCTACACCTTC. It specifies CSASQGTAFYGYTF.

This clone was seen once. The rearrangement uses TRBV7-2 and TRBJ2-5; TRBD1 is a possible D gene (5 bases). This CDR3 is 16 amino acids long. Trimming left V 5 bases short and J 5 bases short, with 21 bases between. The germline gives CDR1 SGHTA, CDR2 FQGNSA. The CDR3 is CASSLPRATSGETQYF. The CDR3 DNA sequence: TGTGCCAGCAGCCTTCCCCGGGCGACCTCAGGGGAGACCCAGTACTTC.

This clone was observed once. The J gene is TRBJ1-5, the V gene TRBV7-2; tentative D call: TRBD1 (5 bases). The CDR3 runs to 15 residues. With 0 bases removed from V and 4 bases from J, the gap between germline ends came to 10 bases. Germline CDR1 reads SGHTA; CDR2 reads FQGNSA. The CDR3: CASSLAGVRNQPQHF. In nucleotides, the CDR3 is TGTGCCAGCAGCTTAGCAGGGGTCAGGAATCAGCCCCAGCATTTT.

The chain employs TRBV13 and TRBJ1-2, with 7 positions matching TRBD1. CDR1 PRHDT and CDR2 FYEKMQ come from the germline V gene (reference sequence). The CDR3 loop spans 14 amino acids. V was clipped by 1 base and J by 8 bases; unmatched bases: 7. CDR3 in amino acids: CASSLDRGVGGYTF. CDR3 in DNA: TGTGCCAGCAGCTTAGACAGGGGAGTCGGGGGCTACACCTTC.